Included here is one T cell receptor beta chain sequence, with context. Its target is not known. It was into CD45RA+ naive and CD45RA-negative memory subsets that the CD4+ cells were split. Using immunoSEQ multiplex PCR, the repertoire was profiled, and TCRdb retains in-frame clones only, with some absent. Here the sample spans millions of clones, over 85% being singletons. V was pared by 2 bases and J by 5 bases, with 17 bases between. Germline loops: CDR1 SGDLS, CDR2 YYNGEE. This CDR3 is built from 16 residues. These data originate in a study of shared clonotypes between healthy human individuals. Whole-study findings and limits: Sampling included only blood; tissue repertoires likely differ.

The chain is built from TRBV9 and TRBJ2-1; tentatively, D is TRBD1 or TRBD2 (7 bases each). The material sequenced was naive CD4+ T cells sorted from blood. The sample's subset: CD45RA+ positively selected. The clonotype originates from a man between 18 and 29 years old in good health. CDR3 amino acids: CASSVGGGTVNNEQFF. The CDR3 DNA is TGTGCCAGCAGCGTGGGGGGAGGGACAGTTAACAATGAGCAGTTCTTC.